The 18 T cell receptor beta chains listed next were all sequenced from one sample in a study of CD8 T cells in Susac syndrome. The authors reverse transcribed roughly 0.5 to 1 ug RNA with random hexamers. TCRdb processed the immunoSEQ multiplex PCR reads anew with MiXCR; each CDR3 protein has one entry. The table lists about 120,000 distinct CDR3 sequences, 94% of them singletons, with 0.098% in the top ten. Material: CD4+ T cells from PBMCs. The receptors originated from a human donor in good health.

J is TRBJ2-1 and V is TRBV18; the D gene could be TRBD1 or TRBD2 (5 bases each). The CDR3 length is 14 residues. V was pared by 4 bases and J by 4 bases, with 11 bases between. In germline, CDR1 is KGHSH, CDR2 LQKENI. The CDR3 DNA reads TGTGCCAGCTCACTCAGGGACGGTTACAATGAGCAGTTCTTC. It is translated as CASSLRDGYNEQFF.

V gene TRBV10-3 combines with J gene TRBJ2-5; D unclear. V lost 6 bases, J lost 5 bases, and 7 bases lay in between. Germline assignment: CDR1 ENHRY and CDR2 SYGVKD. The CDR3 totals 11 residues. CDR3 nucleotides: TGTGCCATCAGGCAAGATGAGACCCAGTACTTC. Its translation: CAIRQDETQYF.

The genes are TRBV6-5 and TRBJ2-7, with D perhaps matching TRBD2 (6 bases). There are 19 residues in the CDR3. V lost 2 bases and J lost 5, with 28 bases in between. From germline, CDR1 is MNHEY and CDR2 SVGAGI. The CDR3 nucleotides are TGTGCCAGCAGTTACACCCCCCCCGGACGGGTAGCGGCTATCCACGAGCAGTACTTC. Translated: CASSYTPPGRVAAIHEQYF.

V and J are TRBV7-9 and TRBJ2-7, with 13 bases matching TRBD2. This CDR3 has 16 residues. V shed 3 bases and J 2 bases; nucleotides not matched to a gene: 4. Germline V gene sequence: CDR1 SEHNR, CDR2 FQNEAQ (reference sequence). The CDR3 loop is CASSFGLAGEPYEQYF. CDR3 nucleotide sequence: TGTGCCAGCAGCTTCGGACTAGCGGGGGAACCCTACGAGCAGTACTTC.

The V and J genes are TRBV4-1 and TRBJ1-4; maybe TRBD1 (5 bases). Trimming pared 0 bases from V and 5 bases from J, leaving 13 bases between. Germline values: CDR1 MGHRA, CDR2 YSYEKL. The CDR3 has 16 residues. The CDR3 DNA is TGCGCCAGCAGCCAAGATAGGCGCAGGGTAAATGAAAAACTGTTTTTT. Its protein is CASSQDRRRVNEKLFF.

The chain links TRBV5-1 to TRBJ2-1, with TRBD2 matching 7 bases. This CDR3 comprises 14 residues. The germline V gene encodes CDR1 SGHRS and CDR2 YFSETQ. V lost 0 bases and J lost 4; bases outside the gene matches: 1. The CDR3 DNA reads as TGCGCCAGCAGCTTGGGAGCGGGGTACAATGAGCAGTTCTTC. Amino acid sequence: CASSLGAGYNEQFF.

J is TRBJ2-1 and V is TRBV29-1; D is undetermined. Per the germline V gene, CDR1 is SQVTM and CDR2 is ANQGSEA. V was cut by 4 bases and J by 4 bases, with 17 bases left in between. The CDR3 is made up of 15 amino acids. The CDR3 DNA reads TGCAGCGTTGGCCCCACCTCGACGGATTACAATGAGCAGTTCTTC. Its protein product is CSVGPTSTDYNEQFF.

The V call is TRBV3-1, the J call TRBJ2-7, with 14 bases identical to TRBD2. The CDR3 sequence is 17 residues long. After removal of 0 bases from V and 5 bases from J, the junction contained 6 bases not matched to a gene. CDR1 is LGHDT and CDR2 is YNNKEL in the germline V gene (reference sequence). The CDR3: CASSQDEGLAGEHEQYF. The CDR3 DNA sequence: TGTGCCAGCAGCCAAGACGAGGGACTAGCGGGAGAGCACGAGCAGTACTTC.

The chain carries TRBV5-1 and TRBJ2-5; 8 nucleotides match TRBD2. V lost 2 bases and J lost 4; bases outside the gene matches: 10. This CDR3 region has 16 residues. CDR1 and CDR2 (germline): SGHRS, YFSETQ. In nucleotides, the CDR3 is TGCGCCAGCAGCTTAACGGCAGCGGGAGTAGGAGAGACCCAGTACTTC. Its translation: CASSLTAAGVGETQYF.

V and J are TRBV15 and TRBJ1-1, with no clear D. The CDR3 length is 15 residues. Germline V gives CDR1 LNHNV, CDR2 YYDKDF (reference sequence). V gave up 0 bases and J gave up 0 bases, with 8 bases separating them. This CDR3 reads CATSRDRLMNTEAFF. CDR3 coding DNA: TGTGCCACCAGCAGAGATAGGTTAATGAACACTGAAGCTTTCTTT.

DNA for the CDR3: TGCGCCAGCACCCAGGTAGGGCCGTACAATGAGCAGTTCTTC. Protein: CASTQVGPYNEQFF. The gene calls are TRBV5-1 and TRBJ2-1, with D hard to call. Germline CDR1 SGHRS, CDR2 YFSETQ. This CDR3 spans 14 amino acids. Trimming pared 6 bases from V and 4 bases from J, leaving 14 bases between. The full variable domain, completed using reference TRBV5-1 and TRBJ2-1, is KAGVTQTPRYLIKTRGQQVTLSCSPISGHRSVSWYQQTPGQGLQFLFEYFSETQRNKGNFPGRFSGRQFSNSRSEMNVSTLELGDSALYLCASTQVGPYNEQFFGPGTRLTVL.

This clonotype was detected only once. The chain employs TRBV19 and TRBJ2-2; D is unresolved. Looked up from germline, CDR1 is LNHDA and CDR2 is SQIVND (reference sequence). V was trimmed by 5 bases and J by 0 bases, leaving 10 bases between them. The CDR3 consists of 15 residues. DNA for the CDR3: TGTGCCAGTAGTGTCGACACCCCGAACACCGGGGAGCTGTTTTTT. Translating it yields CASSVDTPNTGELFF.

The CDR3 DNA is TGCAGTGCTAGGGGCATCGCCCGGCCTGAAGCTTTCTTT. Its protein is CSARGIARPEAFF. The V gene is TRBV20-1, the J gene TRBJ1-1, with D uncertain. V shed 3 bases and J shed 6 bases, with 14 bases lying between them. From germline, CDR1 is DFQATT and CDR2 SNEGSKA (reference sequence). There are 13 residues in the CDR3.

The V gene is TRBV28, the J gene TRBJ2-7; the D gene is possibly TRBD2 (6 bases). The germline gives CDR1 MDHEN, CDR2 SYDVKM. V was trimmed by 7 bases and J by 2 bases, leaving 9 bases between them. There are 12 residues in the CDR3. CDR3 DNA sequence: TGTGCCAGCAAAGCGGGCCCCTACGAGCAGTACTTC. Encoded protein: CASKAGPYEQYF.

The sample holds one count of this clonotype. V and J are TRBV7-2 and TRBJ2-7, with 9 bases that match TRBD2. Germline CDR1 and CDR2: SGHTA and FQGNSA. Germline trimming cut 3 bases from V and 3 bases from J; bases unmatched to any gene: 6. There are 15 residues in the CDR3. The CDR3 region is CASSLAASGIYEQYF. CDR3 nucleotides: TGTGCCAGCAGCTTGGCGGCTAGCGGGATCTACGAGCAGTACTTC.

This chain uses TRBV3-1 with TRBJ2-7; D remains ambiguous. Germline V gene data show CDR1 as LGHDT and CDR2 as YNNKEL (reference sequence). The CDR3 is 15 amino acids. Deletions cut 4 bases from V and 2 bases from J, with 15 bases between. CDR3 loop: CASSLGPQSAYEQYF. The DNA of the CDR3 is TGTGCCAGCAGCCTCGGTCCCCAAAGTGCCTACGAGCAGTACTTC.

The chain couples TRBV20-1 to TRBJ2-1; D possibly corresponds to TRBD1 (5 bases). CDR1 is DFQATT, CDR2 SNEGSKA, per germline (reference sequence). V was pared by 0 bases and J by 5 bases, with 14 bases between. The CDR3 totals 15 residues. CDR3: CSARDGALVDNEQFF. DNA of the CDR3: TGCAGTGCTAGAGATGGGGCCCTCGTGGACAATGAGCAGTTCTTC.

The CDR3 sequence: CASSPTTGGRDYTYEQYF. CDR3 DNA sequence: TGTGCCAGCAGCCCGACCACTGGGGGGAGGGACTATACCTACGAGCAGTACTTC. V is TRBV7-6 and J is TRBJ2-7; TRBD2 agrees at 7 bases. Germline lookup yields CDR1 SGHVS and CDR2 FNYEAQ. The junction had 18 bases not matched to a gene; V was cut back by 5 bases and J by 2 bases. This CDR3 is 18 amino acids long.